What follows is one T cell receptor beta chain and its context. Every isolated RNA sample was fully reverse transcribed, so sequencing captured expressed TCRB transcripts. Repertoires were generated with immunoSEQ multiplex PCR, while TCRdb's copy carries only in-frame clones and drops some. The repertoire holds about 620,000 clones, with 15% to 19% as singletons. This record belongs to a study of beta chain features in type 1 diabetes. Overall study context: Similarity in age, gender and cell yields was seen between patients and healthy donors.

CDR1 is SEHNR and CDR2 is FQNEAQ in the germline V gene (reference sequence). V was clipped by 4 bases and J by 9 bases; unmatched bases: 12. This CDR3 contains 15 residues. Over 95% purity was reached by all sorted populations. Material: naive CD4+ T cells from blood. This chain uses TRBV7-9 with TRBJ2-3, with TRBD1 matching over 8 bases. The receptor was isolated from a man aged 18-30 years in good health. The DNA of the CDR3 is TGTGCCAGCAGCTGGACCGGGACAGGTGGAGAAACGCAGTATTTT. Protein: CASSWTGTGGETQYF.